The 7 T cell receptor beta chains given below trace back to one sample, sequenced in a study of shared clonotypes between healthy human individuals. Using immunoSEQ multiplex PCR, the repertoire was profiled, and TCRdb retains in-frame clones only, with some absent. The sample has about 460,000 clones; roughly 80% are singletons. Sequencing was carried out using PBMCs. The source is a woman in her 40s in good health. Some clones in this sample may be carry-over from other donors' samples.

The rearrangement uses TRBV6-4 and TRBJ2-7; TRBD2 matches 10 bases. Trimming at V came to 6 bases and at J to 4 bases, leaving 6 bases not matched to a gene. The CDR3 contains 14 residues. Germline V gene lookup returns CDR1 MRHNA and CDR2 SNTAGT. CDR3 in DNA: TGTGCCAGCAGGCCCGGACTAGCGGAATACGAGCAGTACTTC. It encodes CASRPGLAEYEQYF.

The chain couples TRBV5-4 to TRBJ2-1; D is unclear. Germline CDR1 SGHNT, CDR2 YYREEE (reference sequence). The CDR3 has 13 residues. Trimming left V 1 base short and J 4 bases short, with 6 bases between. CDR3 region: CASSLSRYNEQFF. The CDR3 region has the DNA TGTGCCAGCAGCTTGTCTAGGTACAATGAGCAGTTCTTC.

The gene calls are TRBV6-5 and TRBJ2-1; 9 bases match TRBD2. J gave up 7 bases and V 2 bases, and 9 bases lay outside the gene matches. The V gene's germline CDR1 is MNHEY and CDR2 SVGAGI. The CDR3 runs 16 residues. DNA of the CDR3: TGTGCCAGCAGTTACAGGCGGGAGGGGGGGAGGAATGAGCAGTTCTTC. Its protein product is CASSYRREGGRNEQFF.

The chain employs TRBV29-1 and TRBJ1-1, with 11 bases matching TRBD1. Germline CDR1 reads SQVTM; CDR2 reads ANQGSEA. The V and J ends lost 6 bases and 4 bases, in that order; junction bases with no gene match: 7. CDR3 length equals 14 residues. The DNA for the CDR3 is TGCAGCGTCCGGAGGGGGACAGGGGGCACTGAAGCTTTCTTT. It encodes CSVRRGTGGTEAFF.

A remark on this clone: The likely explanation is a read error, given a far larger clone one base away. The sample contains more than one DNA sequence encoding this CDR3. This chain links TRBV29-1 with TRBJ1-2; D gene unclear. V lost 0 bases and J 11 bases, leaving 13 bases between the germline ends. CDR1 is SQVTM and CDR2 is ANQGSEA in the germline V gene. The CDR3 runs to 12 residues. The CDR3 protein is CSVEDLLSGYTF. The CDR3 DNA reads TGCAGCGTTGAAGATCTGCTAAGTGGATACACCTTC.

This chain uses TRBV27 with TRBJ2-5; 10 bases map to TRBD2. V trimming: 6 bases; J trimming: 7 bases; junction bases outside the gene matches: 8. There are 14 residues in the CDR3. Germline CDR1 is MNHEY and CDR2 is SMNVEV (reference sequence). The CDR3 region is CASSLTSGPGTQYF. The CDR3, as DNA: TGTGCCAGCAGCTTGACTAGCGGGCCCGGGACCCAGTACTTC.

On this clone itself: A read error likely explains this, since a far larger clone differs by one base. This chain joins TRBV28 and TRBJ1-2; D gene unclear. Trimming left V 6 bases short and J 7 bases short, with 12 bases between. The CDR3 loop spans 12 amino acids. Germline-derived CDR1 and CDR2 are MDHEN and SYDVKM. CDR3 residues: CASSLRLCGYTF. CDR3 nucleotides: TGTGCCAGCAGCCTTCGACTGTGTGGCTACACCTTC.